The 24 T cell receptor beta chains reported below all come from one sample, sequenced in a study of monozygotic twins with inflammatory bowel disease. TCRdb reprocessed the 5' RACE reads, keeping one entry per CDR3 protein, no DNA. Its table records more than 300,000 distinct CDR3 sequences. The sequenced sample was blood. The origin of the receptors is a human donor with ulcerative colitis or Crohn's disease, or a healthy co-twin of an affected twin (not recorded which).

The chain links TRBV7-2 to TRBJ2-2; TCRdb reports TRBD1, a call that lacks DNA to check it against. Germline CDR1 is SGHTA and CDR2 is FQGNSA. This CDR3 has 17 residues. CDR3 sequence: CASTQWGGATNTGELFF.

CDR3 sequence reads: CASSKVGRRETQYF. The chain uses TRBV21-1 and TRBJ2-5; without DNA, the TCRdb call of TRBD2 cannot be checked. TRBV21-1 represents a pseudogene. This CDR3 has 14 amino acids.

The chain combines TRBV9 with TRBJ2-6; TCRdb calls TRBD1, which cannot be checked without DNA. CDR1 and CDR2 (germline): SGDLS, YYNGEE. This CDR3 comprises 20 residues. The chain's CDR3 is CASSAAPGQGAPSGANVLTF. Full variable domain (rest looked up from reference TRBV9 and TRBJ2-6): DSGVTQTPKHLITATGQRVTLRCSPRSGDLSVYWYQQSLDQGLQFLIQYYNGEERAKGNILERFSAQQFPDLHSELNLSSLELGDSALYFCASSAAPGQGAPSGANVLTFGAGSRLTVL.

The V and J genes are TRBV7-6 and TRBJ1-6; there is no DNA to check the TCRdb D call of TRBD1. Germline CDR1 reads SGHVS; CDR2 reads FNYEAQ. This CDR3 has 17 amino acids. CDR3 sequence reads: CASSLGTGGGLASPLHF.

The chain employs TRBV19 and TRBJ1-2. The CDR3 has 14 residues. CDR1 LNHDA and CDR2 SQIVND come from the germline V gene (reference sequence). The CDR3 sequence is CASSTGAPYYGYTF.

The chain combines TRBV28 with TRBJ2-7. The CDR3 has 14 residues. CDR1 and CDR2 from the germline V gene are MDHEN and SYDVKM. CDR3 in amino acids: CASSPMDGSYEQYF.

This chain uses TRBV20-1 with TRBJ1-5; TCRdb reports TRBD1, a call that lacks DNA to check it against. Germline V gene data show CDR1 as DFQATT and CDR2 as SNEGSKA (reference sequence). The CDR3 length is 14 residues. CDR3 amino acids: CSAGPTGTNQPQHF.

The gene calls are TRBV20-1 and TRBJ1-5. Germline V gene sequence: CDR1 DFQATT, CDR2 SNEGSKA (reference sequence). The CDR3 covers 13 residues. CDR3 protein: CSALLGGVGPQHF.

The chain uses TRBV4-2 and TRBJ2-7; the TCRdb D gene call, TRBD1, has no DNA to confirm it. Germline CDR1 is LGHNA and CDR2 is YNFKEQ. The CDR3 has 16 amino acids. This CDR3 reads CASSQDPAGAPYEQYF.

The CDR3 loop reads CASSLESPGARYGYTF. The chain employs TRBV5-1 and TRBJ1-2. Germline values: CDR1 SGHRS, CDR2 YFSETQ. The CDR3 extends over 16 amino acids.

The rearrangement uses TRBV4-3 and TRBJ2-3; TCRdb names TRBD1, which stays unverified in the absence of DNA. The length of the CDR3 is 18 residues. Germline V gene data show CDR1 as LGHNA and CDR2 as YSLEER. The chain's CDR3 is CASSQIAGGPLITDTQYF.

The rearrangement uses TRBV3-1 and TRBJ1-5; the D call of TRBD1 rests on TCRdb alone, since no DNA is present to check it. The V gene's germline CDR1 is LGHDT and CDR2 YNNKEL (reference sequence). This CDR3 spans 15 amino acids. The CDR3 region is CASSQGRGGHQPQHF.

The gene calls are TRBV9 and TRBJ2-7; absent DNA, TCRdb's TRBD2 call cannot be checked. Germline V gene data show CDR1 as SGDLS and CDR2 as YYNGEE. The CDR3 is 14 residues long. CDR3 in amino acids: CASSADSPSYEQYF.

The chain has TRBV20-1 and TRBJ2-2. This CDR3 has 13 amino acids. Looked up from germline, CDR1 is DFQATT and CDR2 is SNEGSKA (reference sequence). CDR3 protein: CSASGINTGELFF.

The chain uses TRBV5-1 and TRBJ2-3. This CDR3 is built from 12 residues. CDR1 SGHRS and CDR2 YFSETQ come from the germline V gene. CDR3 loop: CASSAEVHTQYF.

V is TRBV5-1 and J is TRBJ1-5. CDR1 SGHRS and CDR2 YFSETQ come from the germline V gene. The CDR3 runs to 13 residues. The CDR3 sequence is CASSFDNNQPQHF.

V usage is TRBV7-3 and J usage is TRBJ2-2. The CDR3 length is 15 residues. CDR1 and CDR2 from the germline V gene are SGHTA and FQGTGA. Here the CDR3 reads CASSPHPENTGELFF.

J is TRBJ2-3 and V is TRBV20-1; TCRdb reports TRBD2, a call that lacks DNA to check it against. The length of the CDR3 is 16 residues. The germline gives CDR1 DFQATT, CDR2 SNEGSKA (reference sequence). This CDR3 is CSARATSGGAADTQYF.

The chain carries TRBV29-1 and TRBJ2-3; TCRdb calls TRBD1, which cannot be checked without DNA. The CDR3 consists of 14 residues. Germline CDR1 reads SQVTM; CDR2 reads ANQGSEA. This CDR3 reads CSVQQVTSTDTQYF.

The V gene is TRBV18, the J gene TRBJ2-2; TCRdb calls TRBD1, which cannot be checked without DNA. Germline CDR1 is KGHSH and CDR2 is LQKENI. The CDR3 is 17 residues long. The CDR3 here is CASSPPIRARETGELFF.

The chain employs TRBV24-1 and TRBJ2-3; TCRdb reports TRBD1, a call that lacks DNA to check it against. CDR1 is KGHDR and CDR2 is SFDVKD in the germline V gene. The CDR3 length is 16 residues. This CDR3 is CATSDWGGGPTDTQYF.

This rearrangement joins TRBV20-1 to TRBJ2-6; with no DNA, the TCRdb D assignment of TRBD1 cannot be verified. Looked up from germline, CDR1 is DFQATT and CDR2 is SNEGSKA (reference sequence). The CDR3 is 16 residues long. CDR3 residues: CSASRQGGGGANVLTF.

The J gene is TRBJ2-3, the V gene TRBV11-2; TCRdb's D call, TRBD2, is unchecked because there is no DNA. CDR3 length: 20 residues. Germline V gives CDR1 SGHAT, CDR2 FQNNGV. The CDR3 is CASSSPGLAGTAIPTDTQYF.

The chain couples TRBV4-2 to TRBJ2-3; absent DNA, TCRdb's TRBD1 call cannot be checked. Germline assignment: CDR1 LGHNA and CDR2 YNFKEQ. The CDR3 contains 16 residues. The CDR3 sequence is CASSQSTPDRGDTQYF.